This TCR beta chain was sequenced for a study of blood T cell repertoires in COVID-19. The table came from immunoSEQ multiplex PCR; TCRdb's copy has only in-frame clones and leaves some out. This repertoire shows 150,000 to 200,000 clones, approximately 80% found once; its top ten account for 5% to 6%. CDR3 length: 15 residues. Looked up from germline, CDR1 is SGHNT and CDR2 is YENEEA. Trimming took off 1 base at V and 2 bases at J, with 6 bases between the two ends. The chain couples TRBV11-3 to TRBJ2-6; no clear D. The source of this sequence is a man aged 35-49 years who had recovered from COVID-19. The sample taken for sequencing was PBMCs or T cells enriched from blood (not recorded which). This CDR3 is CASSLGVAGANVLTF. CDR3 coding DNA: TGTGCCAGCAGCTTAGGAGTGGCTGGGGCCAACGTCCTGACTTTC. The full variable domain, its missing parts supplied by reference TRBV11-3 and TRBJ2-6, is EAGVVQSPRYKIIEKKQPVAFWCNPISGHNTLYWYLQNLGQGPELLIRYENEEAVDDSQLPKDRFSAERLKGVDSTLKIQPAELGDSAVYLCASSLGVAGANVLTFGAGSRLTVL.